This T cell receptor (beta chain) was documented in a study of blood T cell repertoires in COVID-19. V was trimmed by 0 bases and J by 0 bases, leaving 12 bases between them. CDR3 length: 17 amino acids. Germline CDR1 reads KGHSH; CDR2 reads LQKENI. The protocol was immunoSEQ multiplex PCR, while the TCRdb copy is restricted to in-frame clones and leaves out a portion. The data show 210,000 or so clones, with 80% to 85% seen just once and around 9% held by the top ten. The TCR was taken from a woman in her fifties or sixties with acute COVID-19. This sequence joins TRBV18 and TRBJ2-4; D perhaps matches TRBD1 (6 bases). Specimen: PBMCs or T cells enriched from blood (not recorded which). The CDR3 coding sequence is TGTGCCAGCTCACCACCGGGACACCCGATAGCCAAAAACATTCAGTACTTC. It yields the protein CASSPPGHPIAKNIQYF.